This TCR beta chain was captured in a study of metastatic and nonmetastatic thyroid tumors. In the study overall: Malignant and benign thyroid patients had repertoires compared in peripheral blood and tumor or nodule tissue. Study outcomes and limitations: Malignant tumors reportedly showed significantly higher TCR beta diversity than benign nodules in both blood and tumor.

Per the authors' pipeline: Clinicopathological groups supplied CDR3 differences that were used to build a distant-metastasis classifier for papillary thyroid cancer. TCRdb reanalyzed the PCR reads via MiXCR. These V and J calls are TCRdb output, not the study's own analysis. The data hold approximately 20,000 clones, with 15% to 18% observed a single time. In its sample, this clone is medium-sized (0.01 to 0.1%). Its target is not known. Germline V gives CDR1 MNHEY, CDR2 SVGEGT. The V gene end was trimmed by 5 bases and the J gene end by 3 bases; junction bases not matched to a gene: 5. There are 15 residues in the CDR3. Nobody among the patients had been given any treatment before thyroid surgery.

This TCR derives from a female donor with papillary thyroid cancer or a benign thyroid nodule (not recorded which). Some clones in this sample may be carry-over from other donors' samples. Material for sequencing was blood. V usage is TRBV6-2 or TRBV6-3 and J usage is TRBJ1-3, with 9 bases aligning to TRBD1. For the CDR3, the DNA is TGTGCCAGCAGTCGGACAGGGGCACATGGAAACACCATATATTTT. Encoded protein: CASSRTGAHGNTIYF.